Detailed here is one T cell receptor beta chain. V was shortened by 1 base and J by 6 bases, with 15 bases between the two germline ends. The V gene's germline CDR1 is SEHNR and CDR2 FQNEAQ (reference sequence). There are 15 residues in the CDR3. The data originate from a study of T cell responses to AZD1222 COVID-19 vaccine. Here immunoSEQ multiplex PCR was the method, and the copy in TCRdb shows in-frame clones only, minus some. This table holds about 180,000 clones, 85% to 90% found once. The chain is built from TRBV7-9 and TRBJ1-2; TRBD1 might be the D (5 bases). This clonotype was sampled from an adult in good health. The material was peripheral blood, obtained on day 0 of AZD1222 vaccination. The DNA of the CDR3 is TGTGCCAGCAGCTTAGGGGGGGGTAGCAAGGATGGCTACACCTTC. It encodes CASSLGGGSKDGYTF.